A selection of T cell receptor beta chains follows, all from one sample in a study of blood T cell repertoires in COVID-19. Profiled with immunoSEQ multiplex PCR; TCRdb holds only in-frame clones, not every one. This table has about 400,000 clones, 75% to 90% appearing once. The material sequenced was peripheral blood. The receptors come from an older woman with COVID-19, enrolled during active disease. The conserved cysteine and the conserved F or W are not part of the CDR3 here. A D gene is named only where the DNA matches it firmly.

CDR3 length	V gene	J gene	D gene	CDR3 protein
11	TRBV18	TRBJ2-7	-	ASSPAQGYEQY
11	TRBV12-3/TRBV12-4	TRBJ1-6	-	ASSLIANSPLH
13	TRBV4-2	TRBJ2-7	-	ASRLENGGTYEQY
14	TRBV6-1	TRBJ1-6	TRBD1	ASSERGTGGNSPLH
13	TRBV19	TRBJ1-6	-	ASSIQSRDNSPLH
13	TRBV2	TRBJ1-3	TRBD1	ASRGQGGSGNTIY
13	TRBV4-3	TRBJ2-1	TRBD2	ASSQVAGGYNEQF
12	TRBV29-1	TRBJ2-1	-	SAWTGSRSNEQF
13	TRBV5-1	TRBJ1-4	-	ASSFTSGAWEKLF
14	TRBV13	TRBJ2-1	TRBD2	ASSSPGTSGSNEQF
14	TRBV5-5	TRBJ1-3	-	ASSLDPGGSGNTIY
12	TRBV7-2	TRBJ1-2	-	ASSWGGGLEGYT
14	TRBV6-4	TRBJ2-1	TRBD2	ASRRTSGDRYNEQF
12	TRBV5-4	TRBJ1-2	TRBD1	ASSPGTDNYGYT
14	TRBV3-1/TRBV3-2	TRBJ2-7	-	ASSPEGAKSSYEQY
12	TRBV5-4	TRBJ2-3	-	ASSSGITTDTQY
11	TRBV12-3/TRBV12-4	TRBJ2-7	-	ASSPPGIYEQY
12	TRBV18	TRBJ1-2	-	ASSPRGINYGYT
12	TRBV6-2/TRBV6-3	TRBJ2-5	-	ASSGVARGETQY
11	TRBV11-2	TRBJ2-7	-	ASSLAGSDEQY
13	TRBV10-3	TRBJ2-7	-	AISDDRPGAYEQY
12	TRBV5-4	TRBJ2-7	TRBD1	ASSWGTGGGEQY
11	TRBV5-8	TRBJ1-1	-	ASSVGGRTEAF
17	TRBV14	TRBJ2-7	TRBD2	ASSQRRLAGPQGNYEQY
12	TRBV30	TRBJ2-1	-	AWNLGSSYNEQF
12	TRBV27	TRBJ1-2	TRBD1	ASSSREGASGYT
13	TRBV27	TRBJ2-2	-	ASSFPGFGSGELF
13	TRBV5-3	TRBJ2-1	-	ARSLSEPGTDEQF
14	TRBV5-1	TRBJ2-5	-	ASSRLVTGSQETQY
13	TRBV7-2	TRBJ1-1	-	ASSLVFGGDTEAF
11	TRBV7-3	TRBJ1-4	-	ASSPGASGELF
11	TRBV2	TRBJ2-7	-	ASSEKRIYEQY
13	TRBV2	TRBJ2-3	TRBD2	ASSLLAPPRDTQY
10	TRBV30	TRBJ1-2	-	AWQGISYGYT
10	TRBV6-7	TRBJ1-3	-	ASSYVSDTIY
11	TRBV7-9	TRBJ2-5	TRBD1	ASSPGQRETQY
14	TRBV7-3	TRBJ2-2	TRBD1	ASRGEQGKNTGELF
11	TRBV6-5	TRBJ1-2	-	ASSLVQARGYT
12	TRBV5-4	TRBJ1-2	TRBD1	ASSLGQGALGYT
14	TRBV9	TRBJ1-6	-	ASSVDTGTNNSPLH
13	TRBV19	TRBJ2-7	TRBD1	ASTKGAGESYEQY
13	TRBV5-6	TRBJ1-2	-	ASSSLGVRNYGYT
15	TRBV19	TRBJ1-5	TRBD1	ASSPYPTGLSNQPQH
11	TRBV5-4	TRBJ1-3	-	ASSQQGVNTIY
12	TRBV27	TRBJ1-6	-	ASSWARGNSPLH
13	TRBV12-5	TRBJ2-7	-	ASGLPVDTSYEQY
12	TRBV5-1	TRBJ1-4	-	ASSLQGTNEKLF
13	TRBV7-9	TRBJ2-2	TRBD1	ASVRTGANTGELF
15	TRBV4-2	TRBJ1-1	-	ASSQDPPGPGGTEAF
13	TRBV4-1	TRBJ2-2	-	ASSQGWGDTGELF
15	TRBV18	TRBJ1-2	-	ASSPLGEQGIIYGYT
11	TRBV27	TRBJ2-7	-	ASSEGETYEQY
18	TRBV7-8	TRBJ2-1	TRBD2	ASSPGLAGGQLLSYNEQF